Listed here are 29 T cell receptor beta chains from one sample, sequenced in a study of cytomegalovirus exposure and HLA in healthy donors. PCR used 60 Vbeta primers and 13 Jbeta primers. Here immunoSEQ multiplex PCR was the method, and the copy in TCRdb shows in-frame clones only, minus some. The sample shows over 100,000 clones, around 61% of them seen only once. The sequenced sample consisted of PBMCs. These receptor sequences come from a woman in her 30s in good health and CMV-seronegative.

This chain joins TRBV19 and TRBJ2-7, with D possibly being TRBD2 (6 bases). Trimming took off 2 bases at V and 0 bases at J, with 11 bases between the two ends. The CDR3 is made up of 15 amino acids. CDR1 LNHDA and CDR2 SQIVND come from the germline V gene (reference sequence). CDR3: CASSISPGDSYEQYF. In DNA, the CDR3 is TGTGCCAGTAGTATATCCCCGGGGGACTCCTACGAGCAGTACTTC. Based on the CDR3 plus reference TRBV19 and TRBJ2-7, the full variable domain is DGGITQSPKYLFRKEGQNVTLSCEQNLNHDAMYWYRQDPGQGLRLIYYSQIVNDFQKGDIAEGYSVSREKKESFPLTVTSAQKNPTAFYLCASSISPGDSYEQYFGPGTRLTVT.

This clone was counted once. The V gene is TRBV6-1, the J gene TRBJ2-2; 10 bases align to TRBD1. The CDR3 length is 15 residues. Per the germline V gene, CDR1 is MNHNS and CDR2 is SASEGT. Unmatched junction bases numbered 6, after V lost 8 bases and J lost 3 bases. The CDR3 is CASEPDRGHTGELFF. DNA for the CDR3: TGTGCCAGCGAACCCGACAGGGGGCACACCGGGGAGCTGTTTTTT.

The rearrangement uses TRBV10-3 and TRBJ2-7, with TRBD2 matching over 11 bases. Trimming took 7 bases from V and 0 from J; bases not matched to a gene: 5. The CDR3 spans 15 residues. Germline V CDR1 and CDR2: ENHRY, SYGVKD. The CDR3 DNA is TGTGCCATCAAAAGGACTAGCGGGTCCTCCTACGAGCAGTACTTC. Translation gives CAIKRTSGSSYEQYF.

The V and J genes are TRBV19 and TRBJ2-1, with 13 bases identical to TRBD2. The CDR3 runs to 16 residues. The V and J ends lost 5 bases and 9 bases, in that order; junction bases with no gene match: 10. Germline CDR1 reads LNHDA; CDR2 reads SQIVND (reference sequence). DNA for the CDR3: TGTGCCAGTAGTCCCTCAGGACTAGCGGGAGAGATTGAGCAGTTCTTC. Translated: CASSPSGLAGEIEQFF.

This clone was detected once. The CDR3 here is CASSLRTSGGEQFF. The CDR3 DNA reads as TGTGCCAGCAGCCTCCGGACTAGCGGGGGTGAGCAGTTCTTC. This rearrangement joins TRBV9 to TRBJ2-1, with TRBD2 matching 13 bases. The CDR3 sequence is 14 residues long. The germline gives CDR1 SGDLS, CDR2 YYNGEE. The trim removed 4 bases at V and 9 bases at J, leaving 4 bases unmatched.

The V call is TRBV2, the J call TRBJ1-5; D unresolved. Germline V gene sequence: CDR1 SNHLY, CDR2 FYNNEI. The CDR3 totals 15 residues. V lost 4 bases and J lost 0, with 10 bases in between. The CDR3 protein is CASSGGLSSNQPQHF. The CDR3 DNA reads TGTGCCAGCAGTGGCGGGCTTAGTAGCAATCAGCCCCAGCATTTT.

The chain uses TRBV5-6 and TRBJ2-7; weak D call: TRBD2 (5 bases). Trimming removed 1 base from V and 6 bases from J, with 8 bases in between. CDR1 and CDR2 from the germline V gene are SGHDT and YYEEEE. The CDR3 runs to 12 residues. CDR3 DNA: TGTGCCAGCAGCTTGCCTGGGAGCGAGCAGTACTTC. Protein: CASSLPGSEQYF.

This clone appeared a few times. This chain connects TRBV28 to TRBJ2-1; 9 bases align to TRBD2. The CDR3 runs to 15 residues. The germline V gene encodes CDR1 MDHEN and CDR2 SYDVKM. After removal of 4 bases from V and 7 bases from J, the junction contained 8 bases not matched to a gene. The CDR3 sequence: CASSSPGLARNEQFF. The CDR3 DNA reads TGTGCCAGCAGTTCCCCGGGACTAGCTCGTAATGAGCAGTTCTTC.

This clone occurred once. This chain uses TRBV30 with TRBJ1-4; 7 nucleotides line up with TRBD1. CDR3 length: 13 residues. Per germline, CDR1 GTSNPN and CDR2 SVGIG (reference sequence). The J segment lost 8 bases and the V segment lost 7 bases, leaving 10 bases of the junction unmatched. CDR3 DNA sequence: TGTGCCTACCGCCGGGACAGTGGGGAAAAACTGTTTTTT. This gives the protein CAYRRDSGEKLFF.

V is TRBV5-1 and J is TRBJ2-7; 7 bases align to TRBD1. Germline V gene sequence: CDR1 SGHRS, CDR2 YFSETQ. The CDR3 loop spans 15 amino acids. The junction had 6 bases not matched to a gene; V was cut back by 1 base and J by 2 bases. The CDR3, as DNA: TGCGCCAGCAGCTTGCCTTCGACAGGGACCTACGAGCAGTACTTC. Translation gives CASSLPSTGTYEQYF.

In its sample, this clone was seen once. V gene TRBV10-3 combines with J gene TRBJ2-7; TRBD1 is a possible D gene (6 bases). This CDR3 is built from 14 residues. Between the trimmed V and J ends, which lost 3 bases and 2 bases, there was a span of 11 bases. Germline CDR1 is ENHRY and CDR2 is SYGVKD. CDR3 loop: CAISESGEPYEQYF. The CDR3 DNA is TGTGCCATCAGTGAATCAGGGGAGCCCTACGAGCAGTACTTC.

J is TRBJ1-5 and V is TRBV28; 10 bases fit TRBD1. V lost 3 bases to trimming and J lost 7 bases; unmatched junction nucleotides: 9. Germline CDR1 MDHEN, CDR2 SYDVKM. This CDR3 comprises 16 residues. The CDR3 region has the DNA TGTGCCAGCAGTTTCGCGACAGGGGGCCTGAGACAGCCCCAGCATTTT. It is translated as CASSFATGGLRQPQHF.

V and J are TRBV27 and TRBJ2-3; the D gene is possibly TRBD1 (5 bases). The CDR3 has 15 amino acids. Per germline, CDR1 MNHEY and CDR2 SMNVEV (reference sequence). V was pared by 4 bases and J by 1 base, with 12 bases between. This CDR3 is CASSYGQVGTDTQYF. The CDR3 nucleotides are TGTGCCAGCAGTTACGGACAAGTAGGCACAGATACGCAGTATTTT.

J is TRBJ1-1 and V is TRBV7-2; no firm D call. Germline lookup yields CDR1 SGHTA and CDR2 FQGNSA. CDR3 length: 14 amino acids. The CDR3 reads CATTPRLSDTEAFF. The CDR3 DNA is TGTGCAACCACTCCTAGGTTGAGCGACACTGAAGCTTTCTTT.

The chain is built from TRBV4-3 and TRBJ2-3, with D perhaps matching TRBD2 (5 bases). This CDR3 has 15 amino acids. The ends were cut back, 5 bases at V and 3 bases at J, with 15 bases in the middle. CDR1 is LGHNA, CDR2 YSLEER, per germline. Here the CDR3 reads CASSVYGGSTDTQYF. CDR3 DNA sequence: TGCGCCAGCAGCGTCTATGGCGGGTCGACAGATACGCAGTATTTT.

This rearrangement joins TRBV4-3 to TRBJ2-1; D unresolved. The ends were cut back, 0 bases at V and 6 bases at J, with 9 bases in the middle. Germline lookup yields CDR1 LGHNA and CDR2 YSLEER. This CDR3 region has 14 residues. The CDR3 sequence is CASSQDTFGNEQFF. The CDR3 DNA sequence: TGCGCCAGCAGCCAAGATACCTTCGGCAATGAGCAGTTCTTC.

Points on this clone: The CDR3 does not end in the conserved phenylalanine or tryptophan, so this is likely a read error. The chain links TRBV19 to TRBJ1-5; possibly TRBD1 for D (6 bases). Trimming shortened V by 0 bases and J by 4 bases, and 13 bases separated the two germline ends. The CDR3 is made up of 16 amino acids. The germline V gene encodes CDR1 LNHDA and CDR2 SQIVND (reference sequence). The CDR3 reads CASSIEGRQVNQPQHS. The CDR3 DNA reads as TGTGCCAGTAGTATAGAAGGGCGACAGGTTAATCAGCCCCAGCATTCT.

The chain is built from TRBV28 and TRBJ2-1; no clear D gene. Germline V gene lookup returns CDR1 MDHEN and CDR2 SYDVKM. The V end was cut by 6 bases, the J end by 6 bases, with 12 bases between. This CDR3 is built from 13 residues. This chain's CDR3 is CASRLSRPNEQFF. DNA of the CDR3: TGTGCCAGCAGGCTGTCTAGGCCCAATGAGCAGTTCTTC.

CDR3 residues: CATSRDTKRGYEQYF. For the CDR3, the DNA is TGTGCCACCAGCAGAGATACCAAGCGGGGCTACGAGCAGTACTTC. The chain employs TRBV15 and TRBJ2-7; TRBD2 agrees at 7 bases. The CDR3 covers 15 residues. The V and J ends lost 0 bases and 3 bases, in that order; junction bases with no gene match: 5. Germline V gene sequence: CDR1 LNHNV, CDR2 YYDKDF (reference sequence).

In this sample, this clone turned up once. This chain joins TRBV5-1 and TRBJ1-1; D perhaps matches TRBD1 (6 bases). Trimming took 3 bases from V and 3 from J, leaving 15 bases between them. The CDR3 runs 15 residues. Per the germline V gene, CDR1 is SGHRS and CDR2 is YFSETQ. The CDR3 reads CASSYVQGLDTEAFF. CDR3 bases: TGCGCCAGCAGCTACGTACAGGGATTGGACACTGAAGCTTTCTTT.

Only a few counts were recorded for this clone. The chain employs TRBV9 and TRBJ2-3, with D maybe TRBD1 (5 bases). CDR3 length: 15 amino acids. V was shortened by 0 bases and J by 5 bases, with 13 bases between the two germline ends. Germline CDR1 reads SGDLS; CDR2 reads YYNGEE. CDR3 coding DNA: TGTGCCAGCAGCGTAGGATCCAGGGAAGGAGATACGCAGTATTTT. Translating it yields CASSVGSREGDTQYF.

The chain combines TRBV28 with TRBJ2-1, with 7 positions matching TRBD1. Trimming cost V 5 bases and J 4 bases; bases outside gene matches: 8. Germline CDR1 and CDR2: MDHEN and SYDVKM. CDR3 length equals 15 residues. CDR3 amino acids: CASSDFGQVYNEQFF. In DNA form, the CDR3 reads TGTGCCAGCAGTGACTTTGGACAGGTTTACAATGAGCAGTTCTTC.

This clone was seen only a few times. The rearrangement uses TRBV5-1 and TRBJ1-1, with 8 positions matching TRBD1. Per the germline V gene, CDR1 is SGHRS and CDR2 is YFSETQ. Trimming took 0 bases from V and 8 from J; bases not matched to a gene: 6. This CDR3 comprises 14 residues. The DNA of the CDR3 is TGCGCCAGCAGCTTGGTGGACAGGGCGAAAGAAGCTTTCTTT. Translated: CASSLVDRAKEAFF.

This chain links TRBV9 with TRBJ2-1, with a possible D match to TRBD1 (5 bases). Trimming took off 4 bases at V and 2 bases at J, with 16 bases between the two ends. Germline loops: CDR1 SGDLS, CDR2 YYNGEE. The length of the CDR3 is 16 residues. This chain's CDR3 is CASSLHDSPTYNEQFF. DNA of the CDR3: TGTGCCAGCAGCTTGCACGACAGTCCCACCTACAATGAGCAGTTCTTC.

V is TRBV7-9 and J is TRBJ2-7; 14 bases map to TRBD2. From germline, CDR1 is SEHNR and CDR2 FQNEAQ (reference sequence). After removal of 5 bases from V and 0 bases from J, the junction contained 3 bases not matched to a gene. The CDR3 length is 16 residues. In DNA, the CDR3 is TGTGCCAGCAGCCGCGGACTAGCGGGAGGCTCCTACGAGCAGTACTTC. Protein sequence: CASSRGLAGGSYEQYF.

With regard to this clone: At one of its ends the junction is not consistent with the germline gene, which may arise from a read error. CDR3 protein: CASSLGLAGVSNEQFF. As DNA, the CDR3 is TGTGCTAGCAGCTTAGGACTAGCGGGAGTATCCAATGAGCAGTTCTTC. The V call is TRBV7-7, the J call TRBJ2-1, with 13 bases fitting TRBD2. This CDR3 has 16 amino acids. The germline V gene encodes CDR1 SSHAT and CDR2 FNYEAQ (reference sequence).

The V gene is TRBV7-3, the J gene TRBJ2-7; 8 bases agree with TRBD1. This CDR3 contains 15 residues. V was clipped by 0 bases and J by 5 bases; unmatched bases: 6. The V gene's germline CDR1 is SGHTA and CDR2 FQGTGA. The CDR3: CASSLTRGPNNEQYF. In nucleotides, the CDR3 is TGTGCCAGCAGCTTAACCAGGGGGCCAAATAACGAGCAGTACTTC.

The CDR3 is CASTEGQATYEQYF. The CDR3 bases are TGTGCCAGCACCGAGGGCCAGGCAACCTACGAGCAGTACTTC. The chain recombines TRBV2 with TRBJ2-7; maybe TRBD2 (5 bases). In germline, CDR1 is SNHLY, CDR2 FYNNEI. Trimming pared 7 bases from V and 2 bases from J, leaving 15 bases between. The CDR3 has 14 residues. The variable domain in full, with the rest retrieved from reference TRBV2 and TRBJ2-7, is EPEVTQTPSHQVTQMGQEVILRCVPISNHLYFYWYRQILGQKVEFLVSFYNNEISEKSEIFDDQFSVERPDGSNFTLKIRSTKLEDSAMYFCASTEGQATYEQYFGPGTRLTVT.

The chain combines TRBV6-5 with TRBJ2-7, with D perhaps matching TRBD2 (6 bases). Germline V CDR1 and CDR2: MNHEY, SVGAGI. With 6 bases removed from V and 3 bases from J, the gap between germline ends came to 9 bases. The CDR3 totals 12 residues. The CDR3 coding sequence is TGTGCCAGCAGCAATAGCGGCTACGAGCAGTACTTC. This translates into CASSNSGYEQYF.